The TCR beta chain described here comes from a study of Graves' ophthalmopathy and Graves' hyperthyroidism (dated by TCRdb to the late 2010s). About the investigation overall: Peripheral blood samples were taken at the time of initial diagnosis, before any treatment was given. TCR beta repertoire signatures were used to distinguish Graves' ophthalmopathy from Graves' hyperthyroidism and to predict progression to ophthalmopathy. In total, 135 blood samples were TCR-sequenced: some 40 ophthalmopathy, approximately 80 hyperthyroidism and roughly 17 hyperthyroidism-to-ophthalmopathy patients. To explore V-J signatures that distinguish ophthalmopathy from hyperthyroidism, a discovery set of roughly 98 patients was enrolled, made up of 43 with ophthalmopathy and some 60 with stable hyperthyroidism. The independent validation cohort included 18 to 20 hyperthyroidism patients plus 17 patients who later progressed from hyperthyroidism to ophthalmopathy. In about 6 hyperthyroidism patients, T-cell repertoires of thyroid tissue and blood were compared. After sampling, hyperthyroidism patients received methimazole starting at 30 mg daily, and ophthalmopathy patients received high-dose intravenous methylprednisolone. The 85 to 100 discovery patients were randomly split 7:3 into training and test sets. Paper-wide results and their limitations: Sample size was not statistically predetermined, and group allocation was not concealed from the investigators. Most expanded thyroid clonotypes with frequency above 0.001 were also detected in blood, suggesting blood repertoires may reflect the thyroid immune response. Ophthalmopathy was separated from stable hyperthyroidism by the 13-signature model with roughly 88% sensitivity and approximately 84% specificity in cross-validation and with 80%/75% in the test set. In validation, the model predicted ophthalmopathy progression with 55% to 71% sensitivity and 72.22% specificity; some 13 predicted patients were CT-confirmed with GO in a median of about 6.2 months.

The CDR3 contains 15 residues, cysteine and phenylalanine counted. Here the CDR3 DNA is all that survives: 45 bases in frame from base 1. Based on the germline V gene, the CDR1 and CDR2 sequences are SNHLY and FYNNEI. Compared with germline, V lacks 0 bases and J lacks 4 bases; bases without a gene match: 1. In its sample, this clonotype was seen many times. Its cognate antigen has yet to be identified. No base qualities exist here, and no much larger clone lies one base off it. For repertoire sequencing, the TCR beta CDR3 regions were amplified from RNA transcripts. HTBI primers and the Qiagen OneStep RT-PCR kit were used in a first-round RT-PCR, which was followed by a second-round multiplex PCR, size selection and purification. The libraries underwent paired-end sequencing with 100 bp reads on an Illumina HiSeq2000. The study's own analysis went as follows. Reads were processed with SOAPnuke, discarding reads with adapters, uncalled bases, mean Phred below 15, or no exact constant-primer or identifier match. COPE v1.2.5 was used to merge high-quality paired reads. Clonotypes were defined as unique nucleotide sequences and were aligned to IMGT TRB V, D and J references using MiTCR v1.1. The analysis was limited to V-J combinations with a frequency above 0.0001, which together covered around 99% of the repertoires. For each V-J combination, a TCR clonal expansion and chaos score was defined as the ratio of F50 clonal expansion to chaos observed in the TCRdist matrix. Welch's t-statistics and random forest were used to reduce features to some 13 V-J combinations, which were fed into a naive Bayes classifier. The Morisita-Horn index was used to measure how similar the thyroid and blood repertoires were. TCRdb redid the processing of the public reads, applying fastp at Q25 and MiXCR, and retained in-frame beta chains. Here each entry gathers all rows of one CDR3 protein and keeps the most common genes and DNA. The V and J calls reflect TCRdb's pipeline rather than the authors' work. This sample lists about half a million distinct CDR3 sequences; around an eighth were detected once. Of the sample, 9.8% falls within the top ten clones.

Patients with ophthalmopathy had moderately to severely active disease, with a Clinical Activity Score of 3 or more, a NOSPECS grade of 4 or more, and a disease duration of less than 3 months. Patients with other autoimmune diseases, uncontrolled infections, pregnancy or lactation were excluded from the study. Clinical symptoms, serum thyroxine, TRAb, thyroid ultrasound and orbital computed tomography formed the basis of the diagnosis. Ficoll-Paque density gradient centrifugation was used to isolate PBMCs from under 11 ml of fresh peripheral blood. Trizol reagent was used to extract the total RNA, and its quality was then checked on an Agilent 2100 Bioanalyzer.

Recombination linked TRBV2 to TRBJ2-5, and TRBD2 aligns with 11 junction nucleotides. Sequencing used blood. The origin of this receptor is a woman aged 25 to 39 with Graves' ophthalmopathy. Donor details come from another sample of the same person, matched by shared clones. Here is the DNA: TGTGCCAGCAGTGAAGCAGGGACTAGCGGAGAGACCCAGTACTTC. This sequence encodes CASSEAGTSGETQYF.